Following are 11 T cell receptor beta chains from one sample sequenced in a study of Ad26.COV2.S vaccination and SARS-CoV-2 variants (dated by TCRdb to 2020 to 2023). The meaning of the sample's treatment or condition label: roughly 20 received Ad26.COV2.S at low or high dose, single or two shots; about 5 received placebo; per-sample allocation not given. Repertoires of vaccine and placebo recipients were sequenced from samples collected on day 63 after the first injection. Library generation was performed with the immunoSEQ multiplex PCR assay. TCRdb provides this immuneACCESS table in a form limited to in-frame rearrangements. Some clones are lacking; in checked studies, under half of them reflect an unresolved V gene, and why the rest are absent is not known. This sample is represented by about 460,000 clones; about 88% of them were singletons. 1.7% of the sample goes to the ten largest clones.

This specimen was peripheral blood, taken in a trial of Ad26.COV2.S vaccine versus placebo. All receptors derive from a person between 18 and 65 years old who received the Ad26.COV2.S COVID-19 vaccine or a placebo.

V is TRBV18 and J is TRBJ1-5; D is ambiguous. From germline, CDR1 is KGHSH and CDR2 LQKENI. Trimming took off 3 bases at V and 4 bases at J, with 10 bases between the two ends. The CDR3 contains 14 residues. DNA of the CDR3: TGTGCCAGCTCACCCGCCAACTTGAATCAGCCCCAGCATTTT. Its translation is CASSPANLNQPQHF.

This chain joins TRBV7-9 and TRBJ1-4, with TRBD1 identical over 7 bases. The CDR3 spans 13 residues. CDR1 and CDR2 (germline): SEHNR, FQNEAQ (reference sequence). The J segment lost 7 bases and the V segment lost 5 bases, leaving 4 bases of the junction unmatched. CDR3: CASSEGAGEKLFF. In nucleotides, the CDR3 is TGTGCCAGCAGCGAGGGGGCGGGTGAAAAACTGTTTTTT.

Turning to this clone: The same CDR3 can be traced to other DNA sequences in this sample. CDR3 DNA: TGTGCCTGCCGGGACAGGGGACGAGAGACCCAGTACTTC. Residues: CACRDRGRETQYF. The J gene is TRBJ2-5, the V gene TRBV30; 10 nucleotides line up with TRBD1. After removal of 6 bases from V and 4 bases from J, the junction contained 5 bases not matched to a gene. The germline V gene encodes CDR1 GTSNPN and CDR2 SVGIG (reference sequence). This CDR3 region has 13 residues.

The chain uses TRBV6-5 and TRBJ2-3, with 8 bases aligning to TRBD2. The V gene's germline CDR1 is MNHEY and CDR2 SVGAGI. Trimming took 4 bases from V and 4 from J; bases not matched to a gene: 7. The CDR3 has 15 amino acids. Here the CDR3 reads CASSSATSEPDTQYF. The CDR3 DNA reads as TGTGCCAGCAGTTCAGCGACTAGCGAGCCAGATACGCAGTATTTT.

CDR3 region: CASSYPGTGGTDTQYF. In DNA, the CDR3 is TGTGCCAGCAGTTACCCCGGGACGGGAGGCACAGATACGCAGTATTTT. The chain has TRBV6-6 and TRBJ2-3, with a tentative D call TRBD2 (6 bases). In germline, CDR1 is MNHNY, CDR2 SVGAGI (reference sequence). Trimming shortened V by 2 bases and J by 1 base, and 13 bases separated the two germline ends. The CDR3 is made up of 16 amino acids.

This clone was picked up a small number of times. J is TRBJ1-3 and V is TRBV5-1; D remains ambiguous. Per the germline V gene, CDR1 is SGHRS and CDR2 is YFSETQ. The CDR3 length is 16 residues. With 6 bases removed from V and 0 bases from J, the gap between germline ends came to 16 bases. In DNA form, the CDR3 reads TGCGCCAGCAAGGCCTCGACGGCGAGCTCTGGAAACACCATATATTTT. Translating gives CASKASTASSGNTIYF.

The genes are TRBV27 and TRBJ1-5; D is unresolved. Trimming pared 5 bases from V and 0 bases from J, leaving 11 bases between. Per germline, CDR1 MNHEY and CDR2 SMNVEV (reference sequence). The CDR3 is 15 amino acids. CDR3 sequence reads: CASSARGNSNQPQHF. Written as DNA, the CDR3 is TGTGCCAGCAGTGCTCGGGGAAATAGCAATCAGCCCCAGCATTTT.

The J gene is TRBJ1-4, the V gene TRBV5-1; no definite D call. The CDR3 covers 15 residues. CDR1 is SGHRS, CDR2 YFSETQ, per germline. Between the trimmed V and J ends, which lost 7 bases and 3 bases, there was a span of 16 bases. The chain's CDR3 is CASASRGIPNEKLFF. DNA for the CDR3: TGCGCCAGCGCTAGCCGGGGAATACCTAATGAAAAACTGTTTTTT.

The CDR3 protein is CASRKAQGTQLFF. The CDR3 bases are TGTGCCAGCAGAAAGGCCCAGGGGACCCAACTGTTTTTT. The V gene is TRBV12-3 or TRBV12-4, the J gene TRBJ1-4, with a tentative D call TRBD1 (6 bases). This CDR3 is 13 amino acids long. The ends were cut back, 6 bases at V and 12 bases at J, with 17 bases in the middle.

The rearrangement links TRBV7-2 to TRBJ2-7, with 8 nucleotides matching TRBD2. Germline V lookup: CDR1 SGHTA, CDR2 FQGNSA. With V trimmed by 4 bases and J by 2 bases, 19 bases remained unmatched. The CDR3 contains 19 residues. The CDR3 sequence: CASSSDPGLVFAGAYEQYF. CDR3 bases: TGTGCCAGCAGCTCTGATCCGGGACTAGTCTTCGCGGGCGCCTACGAGCAGTACTTC. Drawing the rest from reference TRBV7-2 and TRBJ2-7, the complete variable domain is GAGVSQSPSNKVTEKGKDVELRCDPISGHTALYWYRQSLGQGLEFLIYFQGNSAPDKSGLPSDRFSAERTGGSVSTLTIQRTQQEDSAVYLCASSSDPGLVFAGAYEQYFGPGTRLTVT.

This clone was counted a few times. The V and J genes are TRBV7-9 and TRBJ2-1; D is ambiguous. The CDR3 spans 12 residues. The germline gives CDR1 SEHNR, CDR2 FQNEAQ (reference sequence). Trimming took off 5 bases at V and 2 bases at J, with 4 bases between the two ends. In DNA form, the CDR3 reads TGTGCCAGCAGCACAACCTACAATGAGCAGTTCTTC. Translated: CASSTTYNEQFF.